The T cell receptor beta chain described here comes from a study of T cell responses to AZD1222 COVID-19 vaccine. General study findings and limits: Regions 160-218 and 743-854 dominated among vaccine-associated CD4 TCRs spanning spike. Donors were largely white British and mainly female; clonal diversity was possibly underestimated.

Note on this clone: Its target is unknown.

Some clones are missing from TCRdb's copy, which holds only in-frame ones; the method was immunoSEQ multiplex PCR. Of 95,000 to 150,000 clones listed, more than 75% are singletons. The clonotype comes from an adult in good health. This material consisted of peripheral blood, taken on day 0 of AZD1222 vaccination.

In DNA form, the CDR3 reads TGCAGTGCTAGGAGGAGCACTGAAGCTTTCTTT. It yields the protein CSARRSTEAFF. The chain is built from TRBV20-1 and TRBJ1-1; no clear D gene. V lost 3 bases, J lost 4 bases, and 6 bases lay in between. The CDR3 length is 11 residues. Germline V gene sequence: CDR1 DFQATT, CDR2 SNEGSKA (reference sequence).